This TCR beta chain emerged from a study of CXCR3-negative and CXCR3-positive naive CD8 T cells. Study-level points and caveats: Greater hydrophobicity was found in TRB CDR3s of CXCR3-positive naive cells than of CXCR3-negative naive cells.

About this clonotype: Antigen unknown.

UMI-tagged TRB cDNA libraries were built via 5' RACE. For each CDR3 protein, TCRdb gives one entry from its re-call of the 5' RACE reads, without DNA. Its listing shows 84,000 or so distinct CDR3 sequences. The CDR3 contains 15 residues. The germline V gene encodes CDR1 MDHEN and CDR2 SYDVKM. This TCR was sampled from a human donor in good health. Some clones in this sample may be carry-over from other donors' samples. The V and J genes are TRBV28 and TRBJ1-2; the TCRdb D gene call, TRBD1, has no DNA to confirm it. The sequencing sample was made of naive CXCR3+ CD8+ T cells from blood. Indicated subset: CD45RO-CCR7+CD27+CD95- naive CD8+ T cells expressing CXCR3 (TNR3+). This CDR3 is CASSLSGGNSYGYTF.